The 17 T cell receptor beta chains below come from one sample, sequenced in a study of blood T cell repertoires in COVID-19. Clones were sequenced by immunoSEQ multiplex PCR, and TCRdb holds only the in-frame ones, with some missing. This table has more than 450,000 clones, approximately 86% appearing once. Sequences were obtained from PBMCs or T cells enriched from blood (not recorded which). These receptors originate from a woman between 18 and 29 years old who had recovered from COVID-19.

The rearrangement links TRBV4-1 to TRBJ1-6; 12 bases are a match to TRBD1. Germline values: CDR1 MGHRA, CDR2 YSYEKL. The CDR3 runs to 16 residues. V was clipped by 6 bases and J by 7 bases; unmatched bases: 7. CDR3 DNA: TGCGCCAGCAGTGGAGGGACAGGGGGCTTAAATTCACCCCTCCACTTT. Translation gives CASSGGTGGLNSPLHF.

The J gene is TRBJ2-4, the V gene TRBV2, with D unresolved. The germline V gene encodes CDR1 SNHLY and CDR2 FYNNEI. With 2 bases removed from V and 6 bases from J, the gap between germline ends came to 5 bases. CDR3 length: 12 amino acids. The CDR3 is CASSEYGNIQYF. CDR3 bases: TGTGCCAGCAGTGAATACGGAAACATTCAGTACTTC.

The chain is built from TRBV19 and TRBJ2-7; D possibly corresponds to TRBD1 (6 bases). V gave up 6 bases and J gave up 1 base, with 13 bases separating them. The CDR3 runs 14 residues. Per germline, CDR1 LNHDA and CDR2 SQIVND (reference sequence). CDR3 loop: CASSPGEGSYEQYF. CDR3 sequence (DNA): TGTGCCAGTAGCCCAGGGGAAGGGTCCTACGAGCAGTACTTC.

The chain links TRBV5-1 to TRBJ2-2; 7 bases fit TRBD1. Germline V lookup: CDR1 SGHRS, CDR2 YFSETQ. The V segment lost 4 bases and the J segment 4 bases; nucleotides outside the gene matches: 7. This CDR3 comprises 15 residues. The CDR3 region is CASSLIRGSTGELFF. The CDR3 DNA follows: TGCGCCAGCAGCCTAATCAGGGGGAGCACCGGGGAGCTGTTTTTT.

The CDR3 nucleotides are TGCAGCGCTACAGGGTTGAACACTGAAGCTTTCTTT. Protein: CSATGLNTEAFF. This rearrangement joins TRBV29-1 to TRBJ1-1; possible D gene TRBD1, 6 bases. V lost 7 bases to trimming and J lost 0 bases, with 9 bases between them. This CDR3 region has 12 residues. Per germline, CDR1 SQVTM and CDR2 ANQGSEA.

The chain combines TRBV12-5 with TRBJ1-1; possible D gene TRBD1, 6 bases. Trimming stripped 0 bases from V and 4 bases from J, with 12 bases between. The CDR3 is 15 amino acids. Germline CDR1 reads LGHNT; CDR2 reads FRNRAP. This CDR3 is CASGLVQGMGTEAFF. The CDR3 bases are TGTGCTAGTGGTTTGGTACAGGGCATGGGCACTGAAGCTTTCTTT.

The V and J genes are TRBV9 and TRBJ2-1; 9 nucleotides line up with TRBD1. The V and J ends lost 3 bases and 0 bases, in that order; junction bases with no gene match: 7. Germline values: CDR1 SGDLS, CDR2 YYNGEE. The length of the CDR3 is 17 residues. CDR3 sequence: CASSEGGQGPSYNEQFF. CDR3 nucleotides: TGTGCCAGCAGCGAGGGGGGACAGGGACCCTCCTACAATGAGCAGTTCTTC.

The chain combines TRBV5-1 with TRBJ1-3, with D uncertain. The CDR3 has 15 amino acids. V lost 5 bases, J lost 2 bases, and 14 bases lay in between. The V gene's germline CDR1 is SGHRS and CDR2 YFSETQ. CDR3 sequence (DNA): TGCGCCAGCAGTTTTGAGGGAAGTCCTGGAAACACCATATATTTT. Protein sequence: CASSFEGSPGNTIYF.

The J gene is TRBJ2-7, the V gene TRBV6-5; D is perhaps TRBD2 (6 bases). The CDR3 has 14 residues. Trimming removed 2 bases from V and 7 bases from J, with 15 bases in between. Germline V CDR1 and CDR2: MNHEY, SVGAGI. The CDR3 DNA reads as TGTGCCAGCAGTTACAGCGGGCGTAGCGATGAGCAGTACTTC. This codes for CASSYSGRSDEQYF.

This clone has more than one count but fewer than ten. The V gene is TRBV28, the J gene TRBJ1-5; D is unresolved. The CDR3 length is 16 residues. Germline values: CDR1 MDHEN, CDR2 SYDVKM. The V end lost 3 bases, the J end lost 2 bases, and 14 bases lay between the germline ends. The CDR3 spells CASSLSGPRGNQPQHF. In nucleotides, the CDR3 is TGTGCCAGCAGTTTGAGCGGACCGAGGGGCAATCAGCCCCAGCATTTT.

This clone was seen once. The gene calls are TRBV11-2 and TRBJ1-2, with D hard to call. The CDR3 is 12 amino acids. The germline V gene has CDR1 SGHAT and CDR2 FQNNGV. V lost 1 base to trimming and J lost 6 bases, with 6 bases between them. CDR3 residues: CASSLVRDGYTF. The DNA for the CDR3 is TGTGCCAGCAGCTTAGTGAGGGATGGCTACACCTTC. The whole variable domain, remainder taken from reference TRBV11-2 and TRBJ1-2, is EAGVAQSPRYKIIEKRQSVAFWCNPISGHATLYWYQQILGQGPKLLIQFQNNGVVDDSQLPKDRFSAERLKGVDSTLKIQPAKLEDSAVYLCASSLVRDGYTFGSGTRLTVV.

The rearrangement joins TRBV28 to TRBJ1-4, with 8 bases matching TRBD1. CDR3 length: 14 amino acids. CDR1 is MDHEN, CDR2 SYDVKM, per germline. V trimming: 6 bases; J trimming: 7 bases; junction bases outside the gene matches: 7. CDR3 loop: CASRSDRVGEKLFF. DNA for the CDR3: TGTGCCAGCAGGTCGGACAGGGTGGGTGAAAAACTGTTTTTT.

This clone was recorded a few times. An end of the junction differs from the germline gene, which may be a read error. The chain recombines TRBV4-1 with TRBJ1-2; D is perhaps TRBD1 (6 bases). This CDR3 spans 15 amino acids. CDR1 MGHRA and CDR2 YSYEKL come from the germline V gene. The CDR3 bases are TGCGCCAGCACCCAATCCGGCAGGGGCAACTATGGCTACACCTTC. Translating gives CASTQSGRGNYGYTF.

The rearrangement joins TRBV5-5 to TRBJ1-1; 8 bases are a match to TRBD1. Germline V lookup: CDR1 SGHKS, CDR2 YYEKEE (reference sequence). V dropped 4 bases and J dropped 1; count of bases not matched to a gene: 18. The CDR3 consists of 19 residues. CDR3 protein: CASSPGPLRQGRKNTEAFF. The CDR3 region has the DNA TGTGCCAGCAGCCCCGGGCCCTTGAGACAGGGGAGGAAGAACACTGAAGCTTTCTTT.

In its sample, this clone was seen a few times. This chain uses TRBV29-1 with TRBJ1-2, with D uncertain. Germline V lookup: CDR1 SQVTM, CDR2 ANQGSEA. Trimming removed 8 bases from V and 2 bases from J, with 12 bases in between. The CDR3 spans 12 residues. The CDR3 nucleotides read TGCAGCTATACCTCGGGGAACTATGGCTACACCTTC. This codes for CSYTSGNYGYTF. The full variable domain, with the rest looked up from reference TRBV29-1 and TRBJ1-2, is SAVISQKPSRDICQRGTSLTIQCQVDSQVTMMFWYRQQPGQSLTLIATANQGSEATYESGFVIDKFPISRPNLTFSTLTVSNMSPEDSSIYLCSYTSGNYGYTFGSGTRLTVV.

The chain recombines TRBV28 with TRBJ2-5; possible D gene TRBD2, 5 bases. The CDR3 is 14 residues long. Trimming took 3 bases from V and 2 from J, leaving 10 bases between them. Germline assignment: CDR1 MDHEN and CDR2 SYDVKM. In nucleotides, the CDR3 is TGTGCCAGCAGTTTTGGGGAGCAACAAGAGACCCAGTACTTC. Translated: CASSFGEQQETQYF.

The rearrangement links TRBV5-6 to TRBJ2-5; 8 bases are a match to TRBD2. The CDR3 consists of 15 residues. Germline CDR1 reads SGHDT; CDR2 reads YYEEEE. The V gene end was trimmed by 4 bases and the J gene end by 7 bases; junction bases not matched to a gene: 12. Written as DNA, the CDR3 is TGTGCCAGCAGCGTCAGCGGGGGCCAGGGCGTGACCCAGTACTTC. It encodes CASSVSGGQGVTQYF. The full variable domain, rest sourced from reference TRBV5-6 and TRBJ2-5, is DAGVTQSPTHLIKTRGQQVTLRCSPKSGHDTVSWYQQALGQGPQFIFQYYEEEERQRGNFPDRFSGHQFPNYSSELNVNALLLGDSALYLCASSVSGGQGVTQYFGPGTRLLVL.